The 16 T cell receptor beta chains below were found in one sample sequenced in a study of vaccination effects on CD4 cells after COVID-19. Viral peptide pool expansion of antigen-specific CD4+ T cells preceded sequencing in the ViraFEST assay. Scientists isolated CD4+ T cells after an approximately 10-day culture period ended. From March to December 2020, the person had a SARS-CoV-2 infection that was confirmed by PCR. TCRdb's copy holds only in-frame clones and misses some; the assay was immunoSEQ multiplex PCR. This sample carries under 25,000 clones, over 65% of them seen once, and the ten largest clones take 35% to 40%. No antigen has been identified for these receptors. The sample was CD4+ T cells from PBMCs cultured with a peptide pool, taken before COVID-19 vaccination. The receptors were sampled from a human donor who had a prior SARS-CoV-2 infection.

This clone is medium-sized. The chain combines TRBV5-8 with TRBJ1-4; D not resolved. Trimming took 0 bases from V and 8 from J, leaving 14 bases between them. This CDR3 comprises 15 residues. CDR1 and CDR2 (germline): SGHTS, YDEGEE. The CDR3 loop is CASSLGSSGYEKLFF. The CDR3 DNA is TGTGCCAGCAGCTTGGGTTCAAGTGGTTACGAAAAACTGTTTTTT.

The CDR3 region is CASSLEVSGELFF. The CDR3 DNA reads TGTGCCAGCAGCTTAGAAGTATCCGGGGAGCTGTTTTTT. The chain carries TRBV11-1 and TRBJ2-2; D call uncertain. Germline assignment: CDR1 SGHAT and CDR2 FQDESV (reference sequence). The V gene lost 1 base and the J gene lost 6 bases, with 6 bases spanning the gap. The CDR3 length is 13 residues.

The J gene is TRBJ1-4, the V gene TRBV4-1, with D unresolved. Germline V CDR1 and CDR2: MGHRA, YSYEKL. V lost 0 bases and J lost 5, with 7 bases in between. The CDR3 extends over 14 amino acids. The CDR3 spells CASSQDEVNEKLFF. DNA for the CDR3: TGCGCCAGCAGCCAAGATGAAGTCAATGAAAAACTGTTTTTT.

The rearrangement links TRBV7-8 to TRBJ2-1; D gene unclear. The CDR3 length is 12 residues. V was pared by 6 bases and J by 1 base, with 4 bases between. The germline V gene encodes CDR1 SGHVS and CDR2 FQNEAQ. This CDR3 is CASRGSYNEQFF. DNA of the CDR3: TGTGCCAGCAGGGGATCCTACAATGAGCAGTTCTTC.

The CDR3: CASSMRTGGEQYF. DNA of the CDR3: TGTGCCAGTAGTATGCGGACAGGGGGCGAGCAGTACTTC. V gene TRBV19 combines with J gene TRBJ2-7; 10 bases line up with TRBD1. Germline CDR1 is LNHDA and CDR2 is SQIVND (reference sequence). The CDR3 extends over 13 amino acids. The V segment lost 3 bases and the J segment 6 bases; nucleotides outside the gene matches: 2.

This sequence joins TRBV7-8 and TRBJ1-3, with a weak D call TRBD1 (5 bases). V shed 3 bases and J shed 0 bases, with 12 bases lying between them. The CDR3 is 16 amino acids. Germline CDR1 and CDR2: SGHVS and FQNEAQ. CDR3 protein: CASSFYQGISGNTIYF. In DNA form, the CDR3 reads TGTGCCAGCAGCTTCTATCAGGGCATCTCTGGAAACACCATATATTTT.

This rearrangement joins TRBV7-2 to TRBJ1-2, with 10 bases fitting TRBD1. V shed 5 bases, J shed 5 bases, and the junction held 8 bases outside the gene matches. CDR1 is SGHTA, CDR2 FQGNSA, per germline. This CDR3 contains 15 residues. The CDR3, as DNA: TGTGCCAGCAGCCCGAGGACAGGGGGGAGGTATGGCTACACCTTC. Translated, it gives CASSPRTGGRYGYTF.

This rearrangement joins TRBV5-1 to TRBJ2-2; 8 bases agree with TRBD2. Germline CDR1 SGHRS, CDR2 YFSETQ. The CDR3 sequence is 16 residues long. V trimming: 0 bases; J trimming: 6 bases; junction bases outside the gene matches: 7. The CDR3 loop reads CASSLAPRGVPGELFF. The CDR3 DNA follows: TGCGCCAGCAGCTTGGCTCCGCGGGGGGTCCCCGGGGAGCTGTTTTTT. The entire variable domain, with the rest obtained from reference TRBV5-1 and TRBJ2-2, is as follows: KAGVTQTPRYLIKTRGQQVTLSCSPISGHRSVSWYQQTPGQGLQFLFEYFSETQRNKGNFPGRFSGRQFSNSRSEMNVSTLELGDSALYLCASSLAPRGVPGELFFGEGSRLTVL.

The chain's CDR3 is CASTPGLADLSQQYF. The DNA of the CDR3 is TGTGCCAGTACCCCAGGACTAGCGGATCTTTCCCAGCAGTACTTC. The chain combines TRBV19 with TRBJ2-7; 10 bases are a match to TRBD2. The V gene end was trimmed by 7 bases and the J gene end by 8 bases; junction bases not matched to a gene: 14. The CDR3 loop spans 15 amino acids. Germline CDR1 LNHDA, CDR2 SQIVND (reference sequence).

V and J are TRBV25-1 and TRBJ2-5; 7 nucleotides match TRBD2. V shed 4 bases and J 2 bases; nucleotides not matched to a gene: 10. Germline lookup yields CDR1 MGHDK and CDR2 SYGVNS. The CDR3 has 16 amino acids. CDR3: CASSAGRLALQETQYF. DNA for the CDR3: TGTGCCAGCAGTGCAGGCCGACTAGCCCTACAAGAGACCCAGTACTTC.

This chain uses TRBV7-2 with TRBJ1-2; TRBD1 matches 7 bases. In germline, CDR1 is SGHTA, CDR2 FQGNSA. CDR3 length: 14 amino acids. V shed 5 bases, J shed 4 bases, and the junction held 7 bases outside the gene matches. The CDR3 DNA follows: TGTGCCAGCAGCCCGGACAGGCAGTCCTATGGCTACACCTTC. Translated: CASSPDRQSYGYTF.

The chain uses TRBV13 and TRBJ1-2; no clear D. The germline V and J ends were trimmed by 10 bases and 5 bases, with 8 bases remaining between them. This CDR3 has 10 amino acids. Germline lookup yields CDR1 PRHDT and CDR2 FYEKMQ (reference sequence). In nucleotides, the CDR3 is TGTGCCATTCACACGTATGGCTACACCTTC. Its translation is CAIHTYGYTF.

For this clone: Other DNA sequences within the sample encode an identical CDR3. J is TRBJ2-2 and V is TRBV18; 12 positions agree with TRBD1. Germline loops: CDR1 KGHSH, CDR2 LQKENI. Trimming took 4 bases from V and 4 from J; bases not matched to a gene: 4. CDR3 length equals 16 residues. CDR3 DNA: TGTGCCAGCTCACGACCGGGACAGGGGGCCACCGGGGAGCTGTTTTTT. This encodes CASSRPGQGATGELFF.

This clone was seen a single time. Here the CDR3 reads CASSLNGRGAGELFF. CDR3 bases: TGCGCCAGCAGCTTGAATGGAAGGGGAGCCGGGGAGCTGTTTTTT. The rearrangement uses TRBV5-1 and TRBJ2-2; D may be TRBD1 or TRBD2 (5 bases each). The CDR3 is 15 residues long. V gave up 1 base and J gave up 6 bases, with 13 bases separating them. The germline V gene has CDR1 SGHRS and CDR2 YFSETQ.

This sequence joins TRBV6-5 and TRBJ1-1; D is undetermined. Germline-derived CDR1 and CDR2 are MNHEY and SVGAGI. CDR3 length equals 13 residues. V lost 4 bases to trimming and J lost 3 bases, with 9 bases between them. CDR3 sequence (DNA): TGTGCCAGCAGTTTCGACGGCTACACTGAAGCTTTCTTT. This sequence encodes CASSFDGYTEAFF.

The genes are TRBV6-5 and TRBJ2-3; TRBD1 matches 8 bases. Germline CDR1 reads MNHEY; CDR2 reads SVGAGI. Germline trimming cut 6 bases from V and 4 bases from J; bases unmatched to any gene: 9. The CDR3 totals 15 residues. CDR3 DNA sequence: TGTGCCAGCAGCGGACAGGGCTCTTATCCAGATACGCAGTATTTT. Translated, it gives CASSGQGSYPDTQYF.